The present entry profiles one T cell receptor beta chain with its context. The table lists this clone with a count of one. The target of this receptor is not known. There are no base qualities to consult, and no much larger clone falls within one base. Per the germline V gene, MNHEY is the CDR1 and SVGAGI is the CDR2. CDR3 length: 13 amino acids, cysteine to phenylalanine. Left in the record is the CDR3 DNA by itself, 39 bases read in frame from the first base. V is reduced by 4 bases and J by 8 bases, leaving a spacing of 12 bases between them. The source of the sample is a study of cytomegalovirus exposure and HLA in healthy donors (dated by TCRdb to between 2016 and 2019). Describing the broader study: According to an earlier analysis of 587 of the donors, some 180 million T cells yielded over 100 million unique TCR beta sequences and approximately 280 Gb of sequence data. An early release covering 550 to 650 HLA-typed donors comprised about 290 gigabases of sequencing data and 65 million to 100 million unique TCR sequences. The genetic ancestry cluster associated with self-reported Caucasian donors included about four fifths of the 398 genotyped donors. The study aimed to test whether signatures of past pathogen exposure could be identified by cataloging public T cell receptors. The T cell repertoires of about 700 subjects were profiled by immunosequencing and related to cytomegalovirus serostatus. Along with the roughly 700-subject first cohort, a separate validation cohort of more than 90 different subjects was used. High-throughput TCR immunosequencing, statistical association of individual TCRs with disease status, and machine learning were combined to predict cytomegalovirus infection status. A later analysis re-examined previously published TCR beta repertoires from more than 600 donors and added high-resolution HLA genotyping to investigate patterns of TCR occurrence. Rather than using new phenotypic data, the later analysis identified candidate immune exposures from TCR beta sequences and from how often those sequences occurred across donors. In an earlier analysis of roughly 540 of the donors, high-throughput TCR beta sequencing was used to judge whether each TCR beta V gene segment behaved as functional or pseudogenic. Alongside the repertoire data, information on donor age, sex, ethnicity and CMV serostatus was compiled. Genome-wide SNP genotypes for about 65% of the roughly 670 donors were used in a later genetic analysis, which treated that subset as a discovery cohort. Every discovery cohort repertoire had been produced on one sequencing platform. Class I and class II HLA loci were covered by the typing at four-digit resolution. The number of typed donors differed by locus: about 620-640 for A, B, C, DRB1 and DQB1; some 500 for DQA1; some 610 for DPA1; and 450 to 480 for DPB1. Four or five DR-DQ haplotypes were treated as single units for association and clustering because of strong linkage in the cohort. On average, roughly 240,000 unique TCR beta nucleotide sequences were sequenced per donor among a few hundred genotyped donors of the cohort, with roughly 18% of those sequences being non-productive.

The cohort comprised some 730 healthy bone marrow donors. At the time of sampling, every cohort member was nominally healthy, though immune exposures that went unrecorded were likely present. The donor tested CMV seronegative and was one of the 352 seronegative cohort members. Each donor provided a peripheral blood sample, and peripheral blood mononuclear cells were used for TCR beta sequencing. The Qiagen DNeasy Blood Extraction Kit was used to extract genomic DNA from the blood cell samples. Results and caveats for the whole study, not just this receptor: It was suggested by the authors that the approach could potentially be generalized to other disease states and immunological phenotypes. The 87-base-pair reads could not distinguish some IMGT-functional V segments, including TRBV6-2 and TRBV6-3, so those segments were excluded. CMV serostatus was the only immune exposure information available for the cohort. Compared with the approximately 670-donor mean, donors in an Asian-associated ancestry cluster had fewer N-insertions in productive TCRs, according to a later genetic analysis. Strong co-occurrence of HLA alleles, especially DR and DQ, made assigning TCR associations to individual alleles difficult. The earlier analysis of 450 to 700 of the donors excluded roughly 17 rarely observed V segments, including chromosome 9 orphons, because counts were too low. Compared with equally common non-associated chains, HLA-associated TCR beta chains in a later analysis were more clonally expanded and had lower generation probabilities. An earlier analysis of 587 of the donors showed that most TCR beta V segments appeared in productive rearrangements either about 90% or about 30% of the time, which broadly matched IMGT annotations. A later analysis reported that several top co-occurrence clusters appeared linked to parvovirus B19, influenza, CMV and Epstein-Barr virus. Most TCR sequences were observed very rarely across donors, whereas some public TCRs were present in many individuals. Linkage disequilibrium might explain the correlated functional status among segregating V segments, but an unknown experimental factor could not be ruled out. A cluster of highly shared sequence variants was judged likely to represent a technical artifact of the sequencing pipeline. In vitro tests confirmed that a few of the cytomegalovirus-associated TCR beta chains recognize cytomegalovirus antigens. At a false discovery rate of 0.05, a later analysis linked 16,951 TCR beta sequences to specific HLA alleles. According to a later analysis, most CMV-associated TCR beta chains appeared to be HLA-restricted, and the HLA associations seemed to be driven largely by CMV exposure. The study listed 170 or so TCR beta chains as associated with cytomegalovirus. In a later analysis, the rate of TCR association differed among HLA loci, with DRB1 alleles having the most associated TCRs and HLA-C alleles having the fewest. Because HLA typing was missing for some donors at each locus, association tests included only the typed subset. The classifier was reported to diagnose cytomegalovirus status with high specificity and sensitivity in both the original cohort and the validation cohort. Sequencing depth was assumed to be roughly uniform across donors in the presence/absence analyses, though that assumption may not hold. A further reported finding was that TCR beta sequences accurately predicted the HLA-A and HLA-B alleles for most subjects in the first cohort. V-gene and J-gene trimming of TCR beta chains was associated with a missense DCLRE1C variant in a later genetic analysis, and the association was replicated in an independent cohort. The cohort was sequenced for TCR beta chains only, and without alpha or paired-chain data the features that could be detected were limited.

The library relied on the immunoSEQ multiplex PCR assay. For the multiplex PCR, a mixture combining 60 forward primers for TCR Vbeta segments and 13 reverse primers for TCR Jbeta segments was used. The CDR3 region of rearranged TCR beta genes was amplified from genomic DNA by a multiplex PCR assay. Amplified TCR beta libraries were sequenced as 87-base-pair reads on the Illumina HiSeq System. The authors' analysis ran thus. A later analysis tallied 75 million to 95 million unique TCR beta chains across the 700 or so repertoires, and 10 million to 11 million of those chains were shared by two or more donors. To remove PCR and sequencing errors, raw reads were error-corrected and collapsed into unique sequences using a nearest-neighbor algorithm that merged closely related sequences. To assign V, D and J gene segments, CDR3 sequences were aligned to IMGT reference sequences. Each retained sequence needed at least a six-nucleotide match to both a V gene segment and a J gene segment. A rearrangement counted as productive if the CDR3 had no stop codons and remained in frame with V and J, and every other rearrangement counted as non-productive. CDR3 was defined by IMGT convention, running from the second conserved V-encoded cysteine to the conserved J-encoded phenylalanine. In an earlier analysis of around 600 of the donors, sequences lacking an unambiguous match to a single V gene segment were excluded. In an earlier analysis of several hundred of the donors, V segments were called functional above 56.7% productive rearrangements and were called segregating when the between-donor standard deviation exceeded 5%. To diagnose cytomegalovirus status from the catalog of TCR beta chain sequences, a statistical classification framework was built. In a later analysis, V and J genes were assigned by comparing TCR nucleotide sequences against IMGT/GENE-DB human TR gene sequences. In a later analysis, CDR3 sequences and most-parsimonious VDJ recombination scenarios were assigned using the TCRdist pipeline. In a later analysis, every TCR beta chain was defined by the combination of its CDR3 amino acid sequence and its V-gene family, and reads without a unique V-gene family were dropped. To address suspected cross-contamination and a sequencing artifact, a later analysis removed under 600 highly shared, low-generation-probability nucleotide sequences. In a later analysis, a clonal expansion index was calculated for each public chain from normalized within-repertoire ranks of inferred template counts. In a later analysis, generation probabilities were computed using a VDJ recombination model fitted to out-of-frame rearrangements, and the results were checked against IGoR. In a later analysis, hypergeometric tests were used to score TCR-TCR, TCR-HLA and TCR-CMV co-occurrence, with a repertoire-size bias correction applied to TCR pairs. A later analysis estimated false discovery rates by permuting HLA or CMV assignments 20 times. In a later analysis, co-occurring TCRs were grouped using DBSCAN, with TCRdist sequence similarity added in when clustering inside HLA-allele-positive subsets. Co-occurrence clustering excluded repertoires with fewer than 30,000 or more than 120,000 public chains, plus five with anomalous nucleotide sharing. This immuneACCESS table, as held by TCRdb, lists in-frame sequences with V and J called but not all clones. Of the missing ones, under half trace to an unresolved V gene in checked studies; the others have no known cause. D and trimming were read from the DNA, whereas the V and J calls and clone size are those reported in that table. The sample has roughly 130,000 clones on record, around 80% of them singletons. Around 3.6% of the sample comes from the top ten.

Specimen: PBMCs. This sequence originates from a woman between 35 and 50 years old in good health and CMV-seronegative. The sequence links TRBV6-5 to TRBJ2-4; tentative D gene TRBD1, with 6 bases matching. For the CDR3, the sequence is CASSSTGTYIQYF. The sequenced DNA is TGTGCCAGCAGTTCCACAGGGACGTACATTCAGTACTTC.